The 25 T cell receptor beta chains reported below all come from one sample, sequenced in a study of shared clonotypes between healthy human individuals. Libraries were prepared by immunoSEQ multiplex PCR; TCRdb keeps only in-frame clonotypes and omits some of them. This sample has a few million clones, with approximately 93% found just once. The material sequenced was naive CD4+ T cells from PBMCs. The subset is: CD45RA+ positively selected. These receptors originate from a man aged 18 to 29 in good health. Some clones in this sample may be carry-over from other donors' samples.

Remarks on this clone: The same CDR3 arises from other DNA sequences in this sample as well. The chain employs TRBV4-1 and TRBJ1-1; no firm D call. V was pared by 0 bases and J by 2 bases, with 10 bases between. Germline V CDR1 and CDR2: MGHRA, YSYEKL. This CDR3 region has 15 residues. CDR3 residues: CASSQDARANTEAFF. The CDR3 DNA is TGCGCCAGCAGCCAAGATGCGAGAGCTAACACTGAAGCTTTCTTT.

The chain links TRBV29-1 to TRBJ1-1; the D is unclear. The germline V and J ends were trimmed by 1 base and 4 bases, with 16 bases remaining between them. Germline V gives CDR1 SQVTM, CDR2 ANQGSEA. The CDR3 totals 15 residues. CDR3: CSVEAPTTWTTEAFF. CDR3 nucleotides: TGCAGCGTTGAAGCCCCGACGACCTGGACCACTGAAGCTTTCTTT.

This sequence joins TRBV28 and TRBJ2-7, with unresolved D. Germline V gene data show CDR1 as MDHEN and CDR2 as SYDVKM. Trimming took off 2 bases at V and 4 bases at J, with 9 bases between the two ends. There are 13 residues in the CDR3. CDR3 sequence reads: CASSLGIEYEQYF. DNA for the CDR3: TGTGCCAGCAGTTTAGGGATCGAATACGAGCAGTACTTC.

The gene calls are TRBV27 and TRBJ2-1, with 13 bases identical to TRBD2. The J segment lost 5 bases and the V segment lost 8 bases, leaving 9 bases of the junction unmatched. CDR1 and CDR2 (germline): MNHEY, SMNVEV (reference sequence). The CDR3 contains 16 residues. CDR3 residues: CASSRLAGGLHNEQFF. The CDR3 DNA reads as TGTGCCAGCTCTCGACTAGCGGGAGGCCTCCACAATGAGCAGTTCTTC.

This clone appeared once. The chain combines TRBV10-1 with TRBJ2-5; 12 bases fit TRBD2. The V gene's germline CDR1 is WNHNN and CDR2 SYGVQD (reference sequence). The CDR3 covers 17 residues. Losses at the gene ends were 6 bases for V and 4 bases for J; bases not matched to a gene: 12. This CDR3 is CASSASSGRAGVETQYF. The CDR3 DNA reads TGCGCCAGCAGCGCATCTAGCGGGAGGGCCGGAGTAGAGACCCAGTACTTC.

V gene TRBV2 combines with J gene TRBJ2-2; perhaps D is TRBD1 or TRBD2 (5 bases each). Trimming shortened V by 7 bases and J by 1 base, and 16 bases separated the two germline ends. CDR1 and CDR2 from the germline V gene are SNHLY and FYNNEI. This CDR3 region has 16 residues. The CDR3 region has the DNA TGTGCCAGCACCGGCACGAGGGGCGGGAACACCGGGGAGCTGTTTTTT. As protein: CASTGTRGGNTGELFF.

This chain links TRBV5-1 with TRBJ2-1; 7 nucleotides match TRBD1. V was pared by 5 bases and J by 2 bases, with 13 bases of the junction left unmatched. The CDR3 totals 17 residues. Per germline, CDR1 SGHRS and CDR2 YFSETQ. In DNA, the CDR3 is TGCGCCAGCAGAGGTACAGGGGAATCCCTCACCTACAATGAGCAGTTCTTC. Residues: CASRGTGESLTYNEQFF.

This chain links TRBV5-1 with TRBJ2-2, with 8 bases aligning to TRBD1. Germline V CDR1 and CDR2: SGHRS, YFSETQ. V was clipped by 4 bases and J by 3 bases; unmatched bases: 5. This CDR3 has 15 amino acids. Written as DNA, the CDR3 is TGCGCCAGCAGCCGAGGACAGGGCGACACCGGGGAGCTGTTTTTT. Encoded protein: CASSRGQGDTGELFF.

This chain joins TRBV5-5 and TRBJ1-5; perhaps TRBD1 as D (6 bases). CDR3 length: 18 residues. Germline CDR1 reads SGHKS; CDR2 reads YYEKEE (reference sequence). V was trimmed by 4 bases and J by 2 bases, leaving 22 bases between them. Here the CDR3 DNA reads TGTGCCAGCAGCAAAGGGAGCACAGGGAGAATCGGCAATCAGCCCCAGCATTTT. Encoded protein: CASSKGSTGRIGNQPQHF.

The chain joins TRBV20-1 to TRBJ2-7; D gene ambiguous. V gave up 8 bases and J gave up 4 bases, with 12 bases separating them. This CDR3 region has 11 residues. Germline V CDR1 and CDR2: DFQATT, SNEGSKA (reference sequence). Here the CDR3 DNA reads TGCAGTCAGCAGGACGCGTACGAGCAGTACTTC. Translated, it gives CSQQDAYEQYF.

The chain employs TRBV5-1 and TRBJ1-5; D is unresolved. V was shortened by 0 bases and J by 7 bases, with 8 bases between the two germline ends. The length of the CDR3 is 13 residues. The V gene's germline CDR1 is SGHRS and CDR2 YFSETQ. DNA of the CDR3: TGCGCCAGCAGCTTGGGCTCGAGGCAGCCCCAGCATTTT. This encodes CASSLGSRQPQHF.

The rearrangement joins TRBV30 to TRBJ1-2; TRBD1 agrees at 8 bases. This CDR3 is built from 15 residues. With V trimmed by 1 base and J by 1 base, 5 bases remained unmatched. In germline, CDR1 is GTSNPN, CDR2 SVGIG (reference sequence). Here the CDR3 DNA reads TGTGCCTGGAGTGAAGACAGGGGTTTTAACTATGGCTACACCTTC. It specifies CAWSEDRGFNYGYTF.

This chain uses TRBV7-3 with TRBJ2-5, with 12 bases matching TRBD2. With V trimmed by 5 bases and J by 5 bases, 3 bases remained unmatched. CDR1 is SGHTA, CDR2 FQGTGA, per germline. The CDR3 sequence is 14 residues long. DNA for the CDR3: TGTGCCAGCAGCCCGGGACTAGCGGGCGAGACCCAGTACTTC. This gives the protein CASSPGLAGETQYF.

The chain uses TRBV5-1 and TRBJ2-5; no firm D call. Germline V gene sequence: CDR1 SGHRS, CDR2 YFSETQ. V was shortened by 4 bases and J by 0 bases, with 10 bases between the two germline ends. This CDR3 has 14 residues. This CDR3 reads CASSLDTYQETQYF. The CDR3 DNA is TGCGCCAGCAGCCTAGACACATACCAAGAGACCCAGTACTTC.

This sequence joins TRBV27 and TRBJ1-2, with 8 bases fitting TRBD1. This CDR3 has 13 residues. Germline CDR1 and CDR2: MNHEY and SMNVEV (reference sequence). After removal of 4 bases from V and 8 bases from J, the junction contained 6 bases not matched to a gene. The DNA of the CDR3 is TGTGCCAGCAGTTCCCGGACAGGGAACGGCTACACCTTC. This encodes CASSSRTGNGYTF.

The genes are TRBV29-1 and TRBJ2-1; 12 nucleotides match TRBD2. Germline CDR1 SQVTM, CDR2 ANQGSEA. V dropped 0 bases and J dropped 9; count of bases not matched to a gene: 12. This CDR3 is 17 amino acids long. DNA of the CDR3: TGCAGCGTTGAAGACCAGGCGCTAGCGGGAGGGCCATTTGAGCAGTTCTTC. Protein product: CSVEDQALAGGPFEQFF.

The chain employs TRBV7-2 and TRBJ2-1; 10 bases are a match to TRBD2. V shed 5 bases, J shed 3 bases, and the junction held 4 bases outside the gene matches. Germline V gene lookup returns CDR1 SGHTA and CDR2 FQGNSA. The CDR3 is made up of 15 amino acids. The CDR3 reads CASSTGLAIYNEQFF. The CDR3 nucleotides are TGTGCCAGCAGCACGGGACTAGCGATCTACAATGAGCAGTTCTTC.

On this clone itself: A much larger clone differs by one base, so this may be a read error. Other DNA sequences in this sample translate to the same CDR3. This sequence joins TRBV5-1 and TRBJ1-1; 8 nucleotides line up with TRBD1. Germline V gene data show CDR1 as SGHRS and CDR2 as YFSETQ. V shed 2 bases, J shed 1 base, and the junction held 1 base outside the gene matches. The CDR3 covers 14 residues. DNA of the CDR3: TGCGCCAGCAGCTTCGGACAGGGGAACACTGAAGCTTTCTTT. This codes for CASSFGQGNTEAFF.

The rearrangement joins TRBV27 to TRBJ1-1, with D unresolved. This CDR3 is built from 13 residues. Germline CDR1 reads MNHEY; CDR2 reads SMNVEV (reference sequence). Trimming removed 7 bases from V and 4 bases from J, with 13 bases in between. CDR3 amino acids: CASMLKVSTEAFF. The CDR3 DNA is TGTGCCAGCATGTTGAAGGTATCCACTGAAGCTTTCTTT.

The chain joins TRBV30 to TRBJ1-2; D is undetermined. In germline, CDR1 is GTSNPN, CDR2 SVGIG (reference sequence). The V gene lost 2 bases and the J gene lost 2 bases, with 12 bases spanning the gap. The CDR3 spans 14 residues. The CDR3 here is CAWSKTTRNYGYTF. Here the CDR3 DNA reads TGTGCCTGGAGTAAAACGACACGAAACTATGGCTACACCTTC.

The chain links TRBV5-4 to TRBJ1-1; 8 bases agree with TRBD1. The length of the CDR3 is 17 residues. Trimming cost V 2 bases and J 1 base; bases outside gene matches: 10. Per germline, CDR1 SGHNT and CDR2 YYREEE (reference sequence). This CDR3 reads CASSFDRGDVRNTEAFF. Written as DNA, the CDR3 is TGTGCCAGCAGCTTCGACAGGGGCGATGTTAGGAACACTGAAGCTTTCTTT. The variable domain in full, completed from reference TRBV5-4 and TRBJ1-1, reads ETGVTQSPTHLIKTRGQQVTLRCSSQSGHNTVSWYQQALGQGPQFIFQYYREEENGRGNFPPRFSGLQFPNYSSELNVNALELDDSALYLCASSFDRGDVRNTEAFFGQGTRLTVV.

The chain has TRBV18 and TRBJ1-3; unclear D gene. Germline-derived CDR1 and CDR2 are KGHSH and LQKENI. CDR3 size: 15 residues. V gave up 2 bases and J gave up 0 bases, with 8 bases separating them. The CDR3 sequence is CASSPTVPSGNTIYF. The CDR3, as DNA: TGTGCCAGCTCACCAACGGTGCCCTCTGGAAACACCATATATTTT.

V usage is TRBV7-2 and J usage is TRBJ1-1; TRBD1 might be the D (5 bases). Germline CDR1 SGHTA, CDR2 FQGNSA. V lost 5 bases to trimming and J lost 4 bases, with 11 bases between them. CDR3 length: 13 residues. The DNA for the CDR3 is TGTGCCAGCAGCATGACAGTAAGCACTGAAGCTTTCTTT. Translation: CASSMTVSTEAFF.

This chain links TRBV6-1 with TRBJ2-3, with 10 positions matching TRBD2. With 3 bases clipped from V and 8 bases from J, the junction kept 5 bases outside the gene matches. Germline loops: CDR1 MNHNS, CDR2 SASEGT. The CDR3 is 14 amino acids. The CDR3 DNA reads TGTGCCAGCAGTGACCTAGCGGGAGTGGGTACGCAGTATTTT. Residues: CASSDLAGVGTQYF.

The V call is TRBV7-6, the J call TRBJ2-2; no clear D. V was trimmed by 2 bases and J by 6 bases, leaving 7 bases between them. Germline lookup yields CDR1 SGHVS and CDR2 FNYEAQ. CDR3 length equals 13 residues. In nucleotides, the CDR3 is TGTGCCAGCAGCTTAAACCCTGCCGGGGAGCTGTTTTTT. Its translation: CASSLNPAGELFF.